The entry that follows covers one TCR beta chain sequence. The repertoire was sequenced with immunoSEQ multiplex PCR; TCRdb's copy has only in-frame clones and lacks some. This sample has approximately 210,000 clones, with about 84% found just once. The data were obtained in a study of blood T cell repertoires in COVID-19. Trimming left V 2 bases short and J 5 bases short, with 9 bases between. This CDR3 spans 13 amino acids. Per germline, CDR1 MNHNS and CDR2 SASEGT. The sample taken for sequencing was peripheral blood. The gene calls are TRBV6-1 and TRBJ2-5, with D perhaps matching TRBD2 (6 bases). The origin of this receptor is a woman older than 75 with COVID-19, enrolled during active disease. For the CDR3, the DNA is TGTGCCAGCAGTGAAAGGAGGGCGGAGACCCAGTACTTC. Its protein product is CASSERRAETQYF.